Below are 12 T cell receptor beta chains sequenced from a single sample in a study of immune evolution from preneoplasia to lung adenocarcinoma. The method was immunoSEQ multiplex PCR; TCRdb's version includes in-frame clones alone and lacks a portion of them. The profile shows 9,000 to 10,000 clones, approximately 90% of them singletons. Source material: FFPE invasive lung adenocarcinoma tissue. The receptors come from a person aged 65 to 85 with invasive lung adenocarcinoma. Some clones in this sample may be carry-over from other donors' samples.

The rearrangement links TRBV5-1 to TRBJ1-1; weak D call: TRBD1 (5 bases). Between the trimmed V and J ends, which lost 4 bases and 3 bases, there was a span of 13 bases. This CDR3 region has 14 residues. In germline, CDR1 is SGHRS, CDR2 YFSETQ. CDR3 in DNA: TGCGCCAGCAGCAAGCAGTTAGGGGACACTGAAGCTTTCTTT. Its translation is CASSKQLGDTEAFF.

The chain carries TRBV4-1 and TRBJ2-7; tentatively, D is TRBD1 (5 bases). Germline V gene sequence: CDR1 MGHRA, CDR2 YSYEKL. CDR3 size: 15 residues. V lost 0 bases to trimming and J lost 2 bases, with 11 bases between them. DNA of the CDR3: TGCGCCAGCAGCCAAGATCCGACAGCTACCTACGAGCAGTACTTC. Translating gives CASSQDPTATYEQYF.

This rearrangement joins TRBV4-3 to TRBJ2-3, with 10 bases lining up with TRBD2. Germline V gene sequence: CDR1 LGHNA, CDR2 YSLEER. The CDR3 consists of 16 residues. After removal of 2 bases from V and 2 bases from J, the junction contained 4 bases not matched to a gene. Here the CDR3 DNA reads TGCGCCAGCAGCCAAACGCTAGCGGGAGCCACAGATACGCAGTATTTT. Amino acids: CASSQTLAGATDTQYF.

This chain connects TRBV7-2 to TRBJ2-7; 7 bases are a match to TRBD1. Germline V gene lookup returns CDR1 SGHTA and CDR2 FQGNSA. Trimming removed 6 bases from V and 0 bases from J; junction bases left unmatched: 5. The CDR3 is 14 amino acids. CDR3 sequence: CASSRTGDSYEQYF. In nucleotides, the CDR3 is TGTGCCAGCAGTCGGACAGGCGACTCCTACGAGCAGTACTTC.

This chain uses TRBV5-8 with TRBJ1-5; D gene ambiguous. Trimming left V 0 bases short and J 1 base short, with 11 bases between. CDR3 length equals 16 residues. From germline, CDR1 is SGHTS and CDR2 YDEGEE. CDR3 in amino acids: CASSLVLGPSNQPQHF. The CDR3 region has the DNA TGTGCCAGCAGCTTGGTTTTAGGGCCAAGCAATCAGCCCCAGCATTTT.

The chain has TRBV5-4 and TRBJ1-3, with D tentatively TRBD1 (6 bases). V was shortened by 4 bases and J by 0 bases, with 11 bases between the two germline ends. Germline V gene lookup returns CDR1 SGHNT and CDR2 YYREEE (reference sequence). The CDR3 is 15 amino acids. DNA of the CDR3: TGTGCCAGCAGCCTCGGACAGCCCTCTGGAAACACCATATATTTT. This gives the protein CASSLGQPSGNTIYF.

The chain combines TRBV20-1 with TRBJ1-1, with a weak D call TRBD1 (5 bases). The germline gives CDR1 DFQATT, CDR2 SNEGSKA (reference sequence). V lost 6 bases and J lost 7, with 12 bases in between. The CDR3 consists of 11 residues. CDR3 amino acids: CSARWGVEAFF. The DNA for the CDR3 is TGCAGTGCCCGCTGGGGGGTTGAAGCTTTCTTT.

This chain connects TRBV4-1 to TRBJ1-1; no firm D call. Trimming removed 0 bases from V and 0 bases from J, with 2 bases in between. This CDR3 region has 13 residues. Looked up from germline, CDR1 is MGHRA and CDR2 is YSYEKL. The CDR3 coding sequence is TGCGCCAGCAGCCAAGACGTGAACACTGAAGCTTTCTTT. Residues: CASSQDVNTEAFF.

The chain is built from TRBV28 and TRBJ2-7; D may correspond to TRBD1 or TRBD2 (5 bases each). Germline V gene data show CDR1 as MDHEN and CDR2 as SYDVKM. The CDR3 is 14 amino acids. Trimming took off 7 bases at V and 4 bases at J, with 17 bases between the two ends. The CDR3: CASNSVGTVYEQYF. The CDR3 DNA sequence: TGTGCCAGCAATTCGGTCGGGACGGTATACGAGCAGTACTTC.

For this clone: The limits of the CDR3 on the DNA are not certain, so only TCRdb's listed CDR3 is given. The chain combines TRBV6-1 with TRBJ1-2; the table gives TRBD1 as D, unverified against the DNA. Germline lookup yields CDR1 MNHNS and CDR2 SASEGT. The CDR3 has 12 residues if both end residues are counted. This chain's CDR3 is CASSVGVGTGCF.

The chain joins TRBV5-1 to TRBJ1-4, with 10 bases aligning to TRBD1. The V gene's germline CDR1 is SGHRS and CDR2 YFSETQ. J was trimmed by 0 bases and V by 4 bases; bases with no gene match: 3. There are 16 residues in the CDR3. CDR3 residues: CASSIGTGATNEKLFF. CDR3 DNA: TGCGCCAGCAGCATAGGGACAGGGGCAACTAATGAAAAACTGTTTTTT.

This sequence joins TRBV30 and TRBJ2-3; D uncertain. The CDR3 runs to 13 residues. Germline loops: CDR1 GTSNPN, CDR2 SVGIG (reference sequence). Trimming left V 3 bases short and J 6 bases short, with 13 bases between. CDR3: CAWRGSGADTQYF. The CDR3 DNA is TGTGCCTGGAGAGGGTCCGGCGCGGATACGCAGTATTTT.